This is a list of T cell receptor beta chains from one sample in a study of cytomegalovirus exposure and HLA in healthy donors. Here immunoSEQ multiplex PCR was the method, and the copy in TCRdb shows in-frame clones only, minus some. The sample lists roughly 120,000 clones; around 74% were seen once. Sample: PBMCs. These receptors all come from a young woman in good health and CMV-seronegative. The CDR3 runs from the conserved cysteine through the conserved F or W. D genes are given only for firm matches. Some rows mark clone size as missing; the rest say once, few, many or name a class of expanded clone.

d_call,v_call,j_call,clone_size,cdr3_aa,cdr3_nt
.,TRBV29-1,TRBJ2-1,.,CSVNRDNEQFF,TGCAGCGTTAACAGGGACAATGAGCAGTTCTTC
.,TRBV15,TRBJ1-2,.,CATGAQGRDYGYTF,TGTGCCACCGGGGCCCAGGGGAGGGACTATGGCTACACCTTC
.,TRBV19,TRBJ1-1,.,CASSLQGMNTEAFF,TGTGCCAGTAGTTTACAGGGTATGAACACTGAAGCTTTCTTT
.,TRBV30,TRBJ1-3,.,CAYSGTPNKPIGNTIYF,TGTGCCTATTCCGGGACACCTAACAAACCGATTGGAAACACCATATATTTT
.,TRBV5-1,TRBJ1-2,.,CASSLGAGQSRGYTF,TGCGCCAGCAGCTTGGGGGCAGGGCAGAGTCGCGGCTACACCTTC
.,TRBV27,TRBJ2-7,.,CASSGQPAYEQYF,TGTGCCAGCAGCGGACAGCCCGCCTACGAGCAGTACTTC
TRBD1,TRBV6-6,TRBJ2-7,.,CASSRTDRGTYEQYF,TGTGCCAGCAGCCGAACGGACAGGGGTACCTACGAGCAGTACTTC
.,TRBV27,TRBJ2-2,.,CASSWTRGTGELFF,TGTGCCAGCAGTTGGACCAGGGGAACTGGGGAGCTGTTTTTT
.,TRBV28,TRBJ2-2,.,CASGAGKRLNTGELFF,TGTGCCAGCGGGGCGGGGAAGCGGCTGAACACCGGGGAGCTGTTTTTT
.,TRBV2,TRBJ2-7,.,CASSQGVYEQYF,TGTGCCAGCAGCCAAGGGGTCTACGAGCAGTACTTC
.,TRBV7-9,TRBJ1-1,.,CASSYWGGGEAFF,TGTGCCAGCAGCTACTGGGGAGGGGGTGAAGCTTTCTTT
.,TRBV5-1,TRBJ1-1,few,CASSLGGANTEAFF,TGCGCCAGCAGCTTGGGCGGGGCGAACACTGAAGCTTTCTTT
TRBD2,TRBV5-8,TRBJ2-7,few,CASSLETGGLILLEQYF,TGTGCCAGCAGCTTGGAGACGGGGGGGCTCATCCTCCTCGAGCAGTACTTC
TRBD2,TRBV7-9,TRBJ2-7,.,CASSLGGAGAIYEQYF,TGTGCCAGCAGCCTTGGAGGAGCGGGGGCCATCTACGAGCAGTACTTC
.,TRBV5-8,TRBJ2-7,.,CASSSPREDPLSEQYF,TGTGCCAGCAGCTCGCCCAGGGAGGACCCCTTAAGCGAGCAGTACTTC
.,TRBV6-5,TRBJ2-5,.,CASGRGMETQYF,TGTGCCAGCGGCAGGGGTATGGAGACCCAGTACTTC
.,TRBV28,TRBJ1-3,.,CASSLSSGTLGNTIYF,TGTGCCAGCAGTTTATCTAGCGGGACACTTGGAAACACCATATATTTT
.,TRBV6-1,TRBJ1-5,.,CATKTGSNQPQHF,TGTGCCACAAAGACAGGTAGCAATCAGCCCCAGCATTTT
.,TRBV30,TRBJ1-1,few,CAWSKGVSTEAFF,TGTGCCTGGAGCAAAGGGGTTTCCACTGAAGCTTTCTTT
.,TRBV2,TRBJ1-2,.,CASDEVAGDYGYTF,TGTGCCAGCGATGAGGTGGCAGGGGACTATGGCTACACCTTC
TRBD2,TRBV28,TRBJ2-5,.,CATLIPREEAGGQETQYF,TGTGCCACCCTCATCCCCCGCGAGGAGGCGGGGGGGCAAGAGACCCAGTACTTC
.,TRBV15,TRBJ2-1,.,CATSRDQVGRQQFF,TGTGCCACCAGCAGAGATCAGGTTGGTCGCCAGCAGTTCTTC
.,TRBV2,TRBJ2-1,.,CASSVDNEQFF,TGTGCCAGCAGTGTCGACAATGAGCAGTTCTTC
.,TRBV13,TRBJ1-6,few,CASSPRDTFLHF,TGTGCCAGCAGCCCCAGGGACACCTTCCTCCACTTT
.,TRBV27,TRBJ2-7,.,CASSLSPYYEQYF,TGTGCCAGCAGTTTATCCCCGTACTACGAGCAGTACTTC
TRBD1,TRBV19,TRBJ1-1,.,CASSIRDRGRTEAFF,TGTGCCAGTAGTATCAGGGACAGGGGGCGGACTGAAGCTTTCTTT
TRBD1,TRBV6-6,TRBJ1-2,.,CASSYTGQGPDGYTF,TGTGCCAGCAGTTACACGGGACAGGGCCCGGATGGCTACACCTTC
TRBD1,TRBV5-1,TRBJ1-1,.,CASSAGQGTTEAFF,TGCGCCAGCAGCGCCGGACAGGGGACGACTGAAGCTTTCTTT
.,TRBV6-5,TRBJ2-3,.,CASPSGYGDTQYF,TGTGCCAGCCCATCGGGGTATGGAGATACGCAGTATTTT